The 9 T cell receptor beta chains in this list originate from one sample, sequenced in a study of blood T cell repertoires in COVID-19. TCRdb's table, derived via immunoSEQ multiplex PCR, lists solely in-frame clones and lacks some. The profile shows some 130,000 clones, almost 80% of them singletons. The specimen was peripheral blood. These receptors were obtained from a man aged 55-75 years who had recovered from COVID-19.

The chain carries TRBV4-2 and TRBJ2-1; 9 bases line up with TRBD1. The germline CDR1 and CDR2 sequences are LGHNA and YNFKEQ. V lost 4 bases to trimming and J lost 4 bases; unmatched junction nucleotides: 5. This CDR3 has 15 residues. Written as DNA, the CDR3 is TGTGCCAGCAGCCCCCGAGACAGGGGGTACAATGAGCAGTTCTTC. Protein: CASSPRDRGYNEQFF.

The rearrangement links TRBV19 to TRBJ1-4; 7 bases agree with TRBD1. The CDR3 totals 11 residues. In germline, CDR1 is LNHDA, CDR2 SQIVND (reference sequence). V gave up 10 bases and J gave up 13 bases; unmatched junction bases: 9. The CDR3 protein is CATQGGIGLFF. As DNA, the CDR3 is TGTGCCACCCAGGGGGGTATTGGACTGTTTTTT.

The chain carries TRBV5-4 and TRBJ1-4, with D uncertain. Germline CDR1 is SGHNT and CDR2 is YYREEE (reference sequence). CDR3 length: 14 residues. Trimming stripped 0 bases from V and 6 bases from J, with 9 bases between. CDR3 bases: TGTGCCAGCAGCTTGGCCGGGCGGGATGAAAAACTGTTTTTT. Translation: CASSLAGRDEKLFF.

The V and J genes are TRBV18 and TRBJ2-7, with TRBD1 matching over 9 bases. V was pared by 4 bases and J by 0 bases, with 4 bases of the junction left unmatched. The CDR3 loop spans 15 amino acids. Germline CDR1 is KGHSH and CDR2 is LQKENI. CDR3 amino acids: CASSQGQGSSYEQYF. CDR3 nucleotides: TGTGCCAGCTCACAGGGACAGGGCAGCTCCTACGAGCAGTACTTC.

The V gene is TRBV6-2 or TRBV6-3, the J gene TRBJ2-2; 10 bases agree with TRBD1. CDR1 is MNHEY and CDR2 is SVGEGT in the germline V gene. V shed 5 bases, J shed 6 bases, and the junction held 6 bases outside the gene matches. The CDR3 has 15 residues. The CDR3 bases are TGTGCCAGCAGTCGACAGGGGGCGATTGCCGGGGAGCTGTTTTTT. The encoded protein is CASSRQGAIAGELFF.

This chain links TRBV7-2 with TRBJ2-7; TRBD1 agrees at 7 bases. Losses at the gene ends were 2 bases for V and 2 bases for J; bases not matched to a gene: 6. CDR3 length: 15 amino acids. The germline gives CDR1 SGHTA, CDR2 FQGNSA. The CDR3 DNA is TGTGCCAGCAGCTTATTTCCGGGACAGCCCTACGAGCAGTACTTC. Translating it yields CASSLFPGQPYEQYF.

V is TRBV11-1 and J is TRBJ1-1; D uncertain. Germline CDR1 and CDR2: SGHAT and FQDESV (reference sequence). The CDR3 is 15 residues long. V was cut by 0 bases and J by 4 bases, with 12 bases left in between. The CDR3 spells CASSLAGIRGTEAFF. The CDR3 bases are TGTGCCAGCAGCTTAGCGGGAATCCGGGGCACTGAAGCTTTCTTT. Looking up the rest from reference TRBV11-1 and TRBJ1-1 gives the full variable domain: EAEVAQSPRYKITEKSQAVAFWCDPISGHATLYWYRQILGQGPELLVQFQDESVVDDSQLPKDRFSAERLKGVDSTLKIQPAELGDSAMYLCASSLAGIRGTEAFFGQGTRLTVV.

This clone has just a few counts. V usage is TRBV27 and J usage is TRBJ2-2, with D perhaps TRBD2 (5 bases). The CDR3 is 14 residues long. Looked up from germline, CDR1 is MNHEY and CDR2 is SMNVEV (reference sequence). V was trimmed by 7 bases and J by 3 bases, leaving 12 bases between them. The CDR3 DNA sequence: TGTGCCAGCAACCCCGACGGGGACACCGGGGAGCTGTTTTTT. It is translated as CASNPDGDTGELFF.

This sequence joins TRBV7-3 and TRBJ2-1; tentative D call: TRBD2 (6 bases). Trimming took off 5 bases at V and 6 bases at J, with 20 bases between the two ends. This CDR3 has 16 residues. CDR1 and CDR2 from the germline V gene are SGHTA and FQGTGA. The CDR3 nucleotides are TGTGCCAGCAGCAGATACGGGACTGGGGCCGCCAATGAGCAGTTCTTC. Protein product: CASSRYGTGAANEQFF.